The rows below give T cell receptor beta chains drawn from one sample of a study of T cell changes during pregnancy in multiple sclerosis. Measured with immunoSEQ multiplex PCR; TCRdb has only the in-frame clones, and not every one. The sample gives roughly 64,000 clones, 96% of which show up once; about 2.5% is in the top ten. The sequences come from CD8+ T cells from peripheral blood mononuclear cells, collected after pregnancy. The receptors stem from a female donor with multiple sclerosis, enrolled in a pregnancy study. Both conserved end residues are part of each CDR3. The D gene is left open where the match is weak. The size entry is marked missing in some rows and otherwise reads once, few, many or a size class.

J gene: TRBJ1-5; V gene: TRBV29-1; D gene: TRBD1; clone size: .; CDR3 protein: CSVAGTVEQPQHF; CDR3 DNA: TGCAGCGTCGCTGGGACAGTGGAACAGCCCCAGCATTTT
J gene: TRBJ1-3; V gene: TRBV7-9; D gene: .; clone size: .; CDR3 protein: CASSLKGHISGNTIYF; CDR3 DNA: TGTGCCAGCAGCTTAAAGGGACACATCTCTGGAAACACCATATATTTT
J gene: TRBJ2-2; V gene: TRBV10-1; D gene: TRBD1; clone size: .; CDR3 protein: CASTGTGDTGELFF; CDR3 DNA: TGCGCCAGCACCGGGACAGGGGACACCGGGGAGCTGTTTTTT
J gene: TRBJ2-1; V gene: TRBV28; D gene: TRBD2; clone size: .; CDR3 protein: CASSPGLAGDYNEQFF; CDR3 DNA: TGTGCCAGCAGTCCAGGACTAGCGGGAGACTACAATGAGCAGTTCTTC
J gene: TRBJ1-1; V gene: TRBV6-5; D gene: .; clone size: .; CDR3 protein: CASSWVEGTEAFF; CDR3 DNA: TGTGCCAGCAGTTGGGTAGAGGGAACTGAAGCTTTCTTT
J gene: TRBJ2-3; V gene: TRBV9; D gene: TRBD2; clone size: .; CDR3 protein: CASSGIAGSYRDTQYF; CDR3 DNA: TGTGCCAGCAGCGGAATAGCGGGTTCATATCGAGATACGCAGTATTTT
J gene: TRBJ2-3; V gene: TRBV6-6; D gene: .; clone size: .; CDR3 protein: CASSYKLASTDTQYF; CDR3 DNA: TGTGCCAGCAGTTACAAGTTAGCTAGCACAGATACGCAGTATTTT
J gene: TRBJ2-4; V gene: TRBV15; D gene: .; clone size: .; CDR3 protein: CATSVQGSLAKNIQYF; CDR3 DNA: TGTGCCACCAGCGTACAGGGATCCCTAGCCAAAAACATTCAGTACTTC
J gene: TRBJ1-5; V gene: TRBV19; D gene: .; clone size: .; CDR3 protein: CASSSIQGPGQPQHF; CDR3 DNA: TGTGCCAGTAGCAGTATACAGGGTCCCGGTCAGCCCCAGCATTTT
J gene: TRBJ1-5; V gene: TRBV9; D gene: .; clone size: .; CDR3 protein: CASSQGGNSNQPQHF; CDR3 DNA: TGTGCCAGCAGTCAAGGGGGAAATAGCAATCAGCCCCAGCATTTT
J gene: TRBJ2-7; V gene: TRBV4-1; D gene: .; clone size: .; CDR3 protein: CASSQFHSGSYEQYF; CDR3 DNA: TGCGCCAGCAGCCAATTCCATAGCGGTTCCTACGAGCAGTACTTC
J gene: TRBJ2-7; V gene: TRBV7-9; D gene: TRBD2; clone size: .; CDR3 protein: CASSQLADEQYF; CDR3 DNA: TGTGCCAGCAGCCAACTAGCGGACGAGCAGTACTTC
J gene: TRBJ1-5; V gene: TRBV29-1; D gene: .; clone size: .; CDR3 protein: CSVEAGSGQPQHF; CDR3 DNA: TGCAGCGTTGAAGCGGGTTCTGGTCAGCCCCAGCATTTT
J gene: TRBJ2-7; V gene: TRBV4-2; D gene: TRBD1; clone size: .; CDR3 protein: CASSQDLGTGILYYEQYF; CDR3 DNA: TGTGCCAGCAGCCAAGATTTGGGGACAGGGATACTATACTACGAGCAGTACTTC
J gene: TRBJ2-7; V gene: TRBV6-1; D gene: .; clone size: .; CDR3 protein: CASKHFAYEQYF; CDR3 DNA: TGTGCCAGCAAGCACTTCGCCTACGAGCAGTACTTC
J gene: TRBJ2-1; V gene: TRBV28; D gene: TRBD2; clone size: .; CDR3 protein: CASSFGTSEYNEQFF; CDR3 DNA: TGTGCCAGCAGTTTCGGGACTAGCGAGTACAATGAGCAGTTCTTC
J gene: TRBJ1-4; V gene: TRBV11-2; D gene: TRBD1; clone size: .; CDR3 protein: CASSLVQGANEKLFF; CDR3 DNA: TGTGCCAGCAGCTTAGTGCAGGGGGCTAATGAAAAACTGTTTTTT
J gene: TRBJ2-7; V gene: TRBV5-1; D gene: TRBD2; clone size: once; CDR3 protein: CASSTSGVTYEQYF; CDR3 DNA: TGCGCCAGCTCCACTAGCGGGGTTACCTACGAGCAGTACTTC
J gene: TRBJ2-2; V gene: TRBV13; D gene: TRBD1; clone size: .; CDR3 protein: CASSSGQGRHTGELFF; CDR3 DNA: TGTGCCAGCAGCTCAGGACAGGGGCGACACACCGGGGAGCTGTTTTTT
J gene: TRBJ2-2; V gene: TRBV5-4; D gene: .; clone size: .; CDR3 protein: CASSLSGTGELFF; CDR3 DNA: TGTGCCAGCAGCTTGTCAGGTACCGGGGAGCTGTTTTTT
J gene: TRBJ1-1; V gene: TRBV19; D gene: .; clone size: .; CDR3 protein: CASSIGTVNTEAFF; CDR3 DNA: TGTGCCAGTAGTATAGGGACAGTGAACACTGAAGCTTTCTTT
J gene: TRBJ2-1; V gene: TRBV13; D gene: TRBD2; clone size: .; CDR3 protein: CASSPEGLAGAYNEQFF; CDR3 DNA: TGTGCCAGCAGCCCGGAGGGACTAGCGGGAGCCTACAATGAGCAGTTCTTC
J gene: TRBJ2-1; V gene: TRBV19; D gene: .; clone size: .; CDR3 protein: CASNRGNEQFF; CDR3 DNA: TGTGCCAGTAATAGGGGCAATGAGCAGTTCTTC
J gene: TRBJ2-7; V gene: TRBV27; D gene: TRBD1; clone size: .; CDR3 protein: CASSSTGTGLRYEQYF; CDR3 DNA: TGTGCCAGCAGTTCTACCGGGACAGGGCTTAGGTACGAGCAGTACTTC
J gene: TRBJ2-1; V gene: TRBV11-1; D gene: TRBD2; clone size: .; CDR3 protein: CASSLRLAADEQFF; CDR3 DNA: TGTGCCAGCAGCTTAAGGCTAGCGGCAGATGAGCAGTTCTTC
J gene: TRBJ2-7; V gene: TRBV9; D gene: .; clone size: .; CDR3 protein: CASSSGTSLSYEQYF; CDR3 DNA: TGTGCCAGCAGCTCGGGGACTTCCTTATCCTACGAGCAGTACTTC
J gene: TRBJ2-3; V gene: TRBV6-6; D gene: .; clone size: .; CDR3 protein: CASSYLKVAPSDTQYF; CDR3 DNA: TGTGCCAGCAGTTATCTTAAGGTAGCCCCTTCAGATACGCAGTATTTT
J gene: TRBJ2-1; V gene: TRBV5-1; D gene: .; clone size: .; CDR3 protein: CASSTNRDSYNEQFF; CDR3 DNA: TGCGCCAGCAGCACCAACAGGGACTCCTACAATGAGCAGTTCTTC
J gene: TRBJ2-4; V gene: TRBV5-6; D gene: .; clone size: .; CDR3 protein: CASSLGSPNIQYF; CDR3 DNA: TGTGCCAGCAGCTTGGGTTCCCCGAACATTCAGTACTTC
J gene: TRBJ2-1; V gene: TRBV23-1; D gene: TRBD1; clone size: .; CDR3 protein: CASRQGQGKNEQFF; CDR3 DNA: TGCGCCAGCAGGCAGGGACAGGGTAAGAATGAGCAGTTCTTC
J gene: TRBJ2-1; V gene: TRBV7-9; D gene: TRBD2; clone size: .; CDR3 protein: CASLGLAGDEQFF; CDR3 DNA: TGTGCCAGCCTGGGACTAGCGGGCGATGAGCAGTTCTTC
J gene: TRBJ2-4; V gene: TRBV4-1; D gene: TRBD1; clone size: .; CDR3 protein: CASSQIQGENIQYF; CDR3 DNA: TGCGCCAGCAGCCAAATACAGGGGGAAAACATTCAGTACTTC
J gene: TRBJ2-7; V gene: TRBV29-1; D gene: TRBD1; clone size: .; CDR3 protein: CSVRTGGKLREQYF; CDR3 DNA: TGCAGCGTGCGAACAGGGGGCAAACTACGCGAGCAGTACTTC
J gene: TRBJ2-7; V gene: TRBV19; D gene: .; clone size: .; CDR3 protein: CASSITGFYEQYF; CDR3 DNA: TGTGCCAGTAGTATAACAGGGTTCTACGAGCAGTACTTC
J gene: TRBJ2-2; V gene: TRBV7-9; D gene: TRBD2; clone size: .; CDR3 protein: CASSLDSLAAGELFF; CDR3 DNA: TGTGCCAGCAGCTTAGATTCACTAGCGGCCGGGGAGCTGTTTTTT
J gene: TRBJ2-7; V gene: TRBV27; D gene: .; clone size: .; CDR3 protein: CASSLGGDSYEQYF; CDR3 DNA: TGTGCCAGCAGCCTGGGTGGCGACAGCTACGAGCAGTACTTC
J gene: TRBJ2-1; V gene: TRBV27; D gene: TRBD1; clone size: .; CDR3 protein: CASSSGQGINEQFF; CDR3 DNA: TGTGCCAGCAGTTCGGGACAGGGGATTAATGAGCAGTTCTTC
J gene: TRBJ2-7; V gene: TRBV5-1; D gene: .; clone size: .; CDR3 protein: CASSFGSSYEQYF; CDR3 DNA: TGCGCCAGCAGCTTCGGGAGCTCCTACGAGCAGTACTTC
J gene: TRBJ2-7; V gene: TRBV5-1; D gene: TRBD1; clone size: .; CDR3 protein: CASSFTTGGYEQYF; CDR3 DNA: TGCGCCAGCAGCTTCACCACAGGGGGCTACGAGCAGTACTTC
J gene: TRBJ2-7; V gene: TRBV4-3; D gene: TRBD2; clone size: .; CDR3 protein: CASSHVAGGYEQYF; CDR3 DNA: TGCGCCAGCAGCCACGTAGCGGGGGGCTACGAGCAGTACTTC
J gene: TRBJ2-1; V gene: TRBV7-6; D gene: TRBD1; clone size: .; CDR3 protein: CASSNPGQGYNEQFF; CDR3 DNA: TGTGCCAGCAGCAATCCGGGACAGGGATACAATGAGCAGTTCTTC